Each of the 3 T cell receptor beta chains below was sequenced from the same sample in a study of T cell repertoires in cytomegalovirus infection. TCRdb re-called the reads through MiXCR, storing one row per CDR3 protein. The data show under 500,000 distinct CDR3 sequences, about 42% seen once. These receptors are not linked to any known antigen. Sequenced here: cultured PBMCs, sampled from culture after CMV antigen stimulation. Receptor source: a human donor in good health (CMV status not recorded). Some clones in this sample may be carry-over from other donors' samples.

This rearrangement joins TRBV5-5 to TRBJ2-7, with D hard to call. Germline lookup yields CDR1 SGHKS and CDR2 YYEKEE (reference sequence). CDR3 length: 14 amino acids. The germline V and J ends were trimmed by 0 bases and 2 bases, with 9 bases remaining between them. The CDR3 here is CASSLAGFPYEQYF. DNA of the CDR3: TGTGCCAGCAGCTTGGCCGGGTTCCCCTACGAGCAGTACTTC.

This clonotype was observed a handful of times. This sequence joins TRBV4-2 and TRBJ2-3; 7 bases match TRBD2. The germline V gene encodes CDR1 LGHNA and CDR2 YNFKEQ. Trimming at V came to 4 bases and at J to 6 bases, leaving 10 bases not matched to a gene. This CDR3 comprises 15 residues. The CDR3 bases are TGTGCCAGCAGCCGCACAAAGGCTAGCGGTGATACGCAGTATTTT. Its translation is CASSRTKASGDTQYF.

V is TRBV7-2 and J is TRBJ2-6; 10 positions match TRBD2. CDR1 SGHTA and CDR2 FQGNSA come from the germline V gene. J was trimmed by 0 bases and V by 3 bases; bases with no gene match: 5. This CDR3 comprises 18 residues. CDR3 sequence reads: CASSFRSGGASGANVLTF. In nucleotides, the CDR3 is TGTGCCAGCAGCTTTAGGAGCGGGGGGGCCTCTGGGGCCAACGTCCTGACTTTC. Variable domain in full (rest from reference TRBV7-2 and TRBJ2-6): GAGVSQSPSNKVTEKGKDVELRCDPISGHTALYWYRQSLGQGLEFLIYFQGNSAPDKSGLPSDRFSAERTGGSVSTLTIQRTQQEDSAVYLCASSFRSGGASGANVLTFGAGSRLTVL.